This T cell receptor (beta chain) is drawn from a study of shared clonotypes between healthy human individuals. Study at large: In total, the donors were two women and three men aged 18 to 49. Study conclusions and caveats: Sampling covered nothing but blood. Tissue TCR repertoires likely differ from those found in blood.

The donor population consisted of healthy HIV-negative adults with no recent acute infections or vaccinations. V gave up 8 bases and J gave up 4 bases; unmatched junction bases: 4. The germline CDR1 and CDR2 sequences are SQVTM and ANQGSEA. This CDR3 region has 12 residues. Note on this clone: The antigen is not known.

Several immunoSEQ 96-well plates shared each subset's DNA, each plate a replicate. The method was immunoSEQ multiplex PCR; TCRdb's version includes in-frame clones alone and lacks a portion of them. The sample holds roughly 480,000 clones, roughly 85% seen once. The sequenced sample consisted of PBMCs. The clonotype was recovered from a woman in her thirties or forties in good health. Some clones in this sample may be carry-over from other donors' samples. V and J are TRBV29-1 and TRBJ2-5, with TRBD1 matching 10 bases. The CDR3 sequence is CSPRDRGETQYF. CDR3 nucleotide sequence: TGCAGCCCTCGGGACAGGGGAGAGACCCAGTACTTC.